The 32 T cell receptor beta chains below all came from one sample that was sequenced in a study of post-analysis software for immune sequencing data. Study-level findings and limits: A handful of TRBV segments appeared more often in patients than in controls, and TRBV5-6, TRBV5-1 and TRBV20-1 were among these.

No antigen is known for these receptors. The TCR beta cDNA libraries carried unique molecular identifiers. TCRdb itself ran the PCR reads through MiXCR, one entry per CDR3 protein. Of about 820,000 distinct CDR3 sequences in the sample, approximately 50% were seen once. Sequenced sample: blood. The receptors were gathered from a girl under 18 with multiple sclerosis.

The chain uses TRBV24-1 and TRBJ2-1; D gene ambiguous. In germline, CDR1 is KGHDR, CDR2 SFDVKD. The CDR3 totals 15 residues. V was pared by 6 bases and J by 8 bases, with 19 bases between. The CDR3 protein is CATSSTRDSSDEQFF. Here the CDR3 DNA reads TGTGCCACCAGTTCAACCAGAGACTCCAGCGATGAGCAGTTCTTC.

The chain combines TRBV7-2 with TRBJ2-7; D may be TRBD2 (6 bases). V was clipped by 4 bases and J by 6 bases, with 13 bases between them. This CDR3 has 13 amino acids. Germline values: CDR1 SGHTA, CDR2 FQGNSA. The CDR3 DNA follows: TGTGCCAGCAGCTCGCGACTAGACCTCGAGCAGTACTTC. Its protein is CASSSRLDLEQYF.

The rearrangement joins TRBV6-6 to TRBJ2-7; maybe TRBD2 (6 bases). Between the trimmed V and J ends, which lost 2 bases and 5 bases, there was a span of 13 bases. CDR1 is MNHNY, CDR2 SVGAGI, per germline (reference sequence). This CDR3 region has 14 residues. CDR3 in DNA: TGTGCCAGCAGTTACACACTAGCTCGGGACGAGCAGTACTTC. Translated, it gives CASSYTLARDEQYF.

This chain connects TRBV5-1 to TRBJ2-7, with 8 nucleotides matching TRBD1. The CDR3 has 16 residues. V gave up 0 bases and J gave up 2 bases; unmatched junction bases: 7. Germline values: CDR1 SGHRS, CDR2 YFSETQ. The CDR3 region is CASSLAPDRDAYEQYF. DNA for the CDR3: TGCGCCAGCAGCTTGGCTCCGGACAGGGATGCCTACGAGCAGTACTTC.

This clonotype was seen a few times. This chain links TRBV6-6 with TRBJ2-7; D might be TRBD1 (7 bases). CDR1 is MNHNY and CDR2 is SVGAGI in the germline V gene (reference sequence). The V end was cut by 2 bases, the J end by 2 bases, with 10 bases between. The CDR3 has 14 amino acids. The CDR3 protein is CASSYAGQTYEQYF. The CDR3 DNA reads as TGTGCCAGCAGTTACGCGGGACAGACCTACGAGCAGTACTTC.

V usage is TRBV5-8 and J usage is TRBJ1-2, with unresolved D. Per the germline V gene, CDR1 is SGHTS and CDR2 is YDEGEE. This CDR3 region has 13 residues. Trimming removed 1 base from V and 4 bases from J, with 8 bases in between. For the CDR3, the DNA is TGTGCCAGCAGCTTGTCTGTCTCCTATGGCTACACCTTC. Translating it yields CASSLSVSYGYTF. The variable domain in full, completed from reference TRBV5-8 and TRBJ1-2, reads EAGVTQSPTHLIKTRGQQATLRCSPISGHTSVYWYQQALGLGLQFLLWYDEGEERNRGNFPPRFSGRQFPNYSSELNVNALELEDSALYLCASSLSVSYGYTFGSGTRLTVV.

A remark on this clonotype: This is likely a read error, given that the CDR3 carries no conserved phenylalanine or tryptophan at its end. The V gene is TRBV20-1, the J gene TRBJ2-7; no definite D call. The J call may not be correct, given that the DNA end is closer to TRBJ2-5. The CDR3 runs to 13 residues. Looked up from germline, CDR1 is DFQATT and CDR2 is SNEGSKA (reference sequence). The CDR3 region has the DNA TGCAGTGCTAGAGATCTCGGGCAAGAGACCCAGTACTGC. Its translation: CSARDLGQETQYC.

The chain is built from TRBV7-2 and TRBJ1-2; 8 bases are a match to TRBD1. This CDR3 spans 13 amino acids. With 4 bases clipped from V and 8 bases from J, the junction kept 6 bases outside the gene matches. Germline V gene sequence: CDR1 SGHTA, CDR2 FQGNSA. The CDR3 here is CASSSDRDGGYTF. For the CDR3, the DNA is TGTGCCAGCAGCTCGGACAGGGACGGGGGCTACACCTTC.

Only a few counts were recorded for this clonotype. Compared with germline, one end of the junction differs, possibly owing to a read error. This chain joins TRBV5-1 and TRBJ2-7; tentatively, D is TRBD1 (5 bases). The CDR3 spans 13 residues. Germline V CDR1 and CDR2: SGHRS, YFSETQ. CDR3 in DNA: TGTGCCAGCAGCCTATTTGACAGTTACGAGCAGTACTTC. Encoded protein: CASSLFDSYEQYF.

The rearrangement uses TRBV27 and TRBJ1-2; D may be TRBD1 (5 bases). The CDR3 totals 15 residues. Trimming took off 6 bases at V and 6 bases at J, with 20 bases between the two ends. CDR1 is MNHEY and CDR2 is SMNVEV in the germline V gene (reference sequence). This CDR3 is CASSRHGGGSDGYTF. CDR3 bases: TGTGCCAGCAGCCGCCACGGGGGAGGGTCGGATGGCTACACCTTC.

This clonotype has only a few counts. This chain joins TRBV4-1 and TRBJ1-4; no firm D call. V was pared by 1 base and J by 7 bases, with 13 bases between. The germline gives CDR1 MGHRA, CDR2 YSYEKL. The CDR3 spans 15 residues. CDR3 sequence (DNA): TGCGCCAGCAGCCAAGTTGGAACCGGAGCTGAAAAACTGTTTTTT. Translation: CASSQVGTGAEKLFF.

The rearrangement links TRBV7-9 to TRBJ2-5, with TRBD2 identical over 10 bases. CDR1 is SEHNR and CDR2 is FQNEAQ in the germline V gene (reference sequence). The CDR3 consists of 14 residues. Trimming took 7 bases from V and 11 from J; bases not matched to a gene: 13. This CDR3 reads CASTFSLAGEGQYF. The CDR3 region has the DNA TGTGCCAGCACCTTCTCGCTAGCGGGAGAAGGGCAGTACTTC.

The CDR3 spells CASSVGLAGREQFF. CDR3 nucleotides: TGTGCCAGCAGCGTAGGACTAGCGGGAAGGGAGCAGTTCTTC. The chain uses TRBV9 and TRBJ2-1, with TRBD2 matching 11 bases. The CDR3 consists of 14 residues. CDR1 is SGDLS and CDR2 is YYNGEE in the germline V gene. J lost 10 bases, V lost 0 bases, and 3 bases had no gene match.

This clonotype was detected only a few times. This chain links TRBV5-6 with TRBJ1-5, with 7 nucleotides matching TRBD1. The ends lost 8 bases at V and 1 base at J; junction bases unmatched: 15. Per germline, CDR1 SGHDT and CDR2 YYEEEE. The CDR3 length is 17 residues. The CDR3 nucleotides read TGTGCCAGGACTTGGACGGGGGACAGATTGAGCAATCAGCCCCAGCATTTT. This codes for CARTWTGDRLSNQPQHF.

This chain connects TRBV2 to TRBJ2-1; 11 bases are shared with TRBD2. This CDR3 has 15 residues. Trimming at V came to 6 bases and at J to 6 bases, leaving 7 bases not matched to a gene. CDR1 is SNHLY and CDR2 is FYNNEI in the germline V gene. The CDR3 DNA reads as TGTGCCAGCAGGATAATGCTAGCGGGAGGCAATGAGCAGTTCTTC. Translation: CASRIMLAGGNEQFF.

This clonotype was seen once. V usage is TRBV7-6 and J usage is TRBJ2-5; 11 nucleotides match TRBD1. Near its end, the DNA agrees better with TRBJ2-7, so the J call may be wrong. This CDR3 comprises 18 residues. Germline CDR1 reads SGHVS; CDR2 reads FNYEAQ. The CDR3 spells CASSPVRTGGAGSYEQYF. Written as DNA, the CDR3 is TGTGCCAGCAGCCCCGTGCGGACAGGGGGCGCCGGGAGTTACGAGCAGTACTTC.

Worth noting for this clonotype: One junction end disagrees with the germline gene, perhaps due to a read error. The CDR3 nucleotides are TGTGCCATCAGCGTGGAACCGAACACTGAGGCTTTCTTT. It translates to CAISVEPNTEAFF. The J gene is TRBJ1-1, the V gene TRBV10-3; no clear D. Germline lookup yields CDR1 ENHRY and CDR2 SYGVKD. This CDR3 is 13 amino acids long.

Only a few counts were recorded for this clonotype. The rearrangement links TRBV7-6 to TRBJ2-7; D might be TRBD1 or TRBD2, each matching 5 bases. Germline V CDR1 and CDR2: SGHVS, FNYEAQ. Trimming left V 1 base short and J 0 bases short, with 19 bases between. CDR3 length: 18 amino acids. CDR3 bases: TGTGCCAGCAGCTTAGGGGGGTATAACTGGACGAGCTCCTACGAGCAGTACTTC. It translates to CASSLGGYNWTSSYEQYF.

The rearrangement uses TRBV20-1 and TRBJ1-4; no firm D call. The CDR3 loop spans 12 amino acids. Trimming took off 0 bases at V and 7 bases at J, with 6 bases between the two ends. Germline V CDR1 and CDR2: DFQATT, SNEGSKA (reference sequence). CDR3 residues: CSARDGSEKLFF. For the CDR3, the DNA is TGCAGTGCTAGAGATGGTTCTGAAAAACTGTTTTTT.

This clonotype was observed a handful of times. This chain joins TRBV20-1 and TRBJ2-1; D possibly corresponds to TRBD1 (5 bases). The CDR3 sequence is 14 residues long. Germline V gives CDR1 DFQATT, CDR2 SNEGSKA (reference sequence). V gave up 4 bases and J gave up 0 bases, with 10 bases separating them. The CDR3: CSATTAYSYNEQFF. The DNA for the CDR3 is TGCAGTGCTACGACAGCTTACTCCTACAATGAGCAGTTCTTC.

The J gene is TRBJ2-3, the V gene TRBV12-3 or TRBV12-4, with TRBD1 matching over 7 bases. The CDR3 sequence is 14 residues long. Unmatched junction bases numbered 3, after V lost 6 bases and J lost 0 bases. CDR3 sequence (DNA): TGTGCCAGCAGGACAGGGAGAAGCACAGATACGCAGTATTTT. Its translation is CASRTGRSTDTQYF.

CDR3 loop: CASSKGLAAEETQYF. The CDR3 bases are TGTGCCAGCAGCAAAGGACTAGCGGCCGAAGAGACCCAGTACTTC. V usage is TRBV21-1 and J usage is TRBJ2-7; TRBD2 reflects the table's D call only, with no check against the DNA. The closer fit of TRBJ2-5 to the DNA end suggests the J call may be wrong. TRBV21-1 is classified as a pseudogene. The CDR3 is 15 residues long.

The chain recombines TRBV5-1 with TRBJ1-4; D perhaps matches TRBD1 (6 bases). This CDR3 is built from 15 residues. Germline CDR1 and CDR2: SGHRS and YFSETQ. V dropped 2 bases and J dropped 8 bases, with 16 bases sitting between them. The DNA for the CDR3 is TGCGCCAGCAGCTTTGGGACACCAAAGAAGGAAAAACTGTTTTTT. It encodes CASSFGTPKKEKLFF.

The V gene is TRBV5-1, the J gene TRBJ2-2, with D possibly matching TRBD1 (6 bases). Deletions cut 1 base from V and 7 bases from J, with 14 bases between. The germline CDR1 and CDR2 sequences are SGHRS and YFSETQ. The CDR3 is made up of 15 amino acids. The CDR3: CASSLTGKMDGELFF. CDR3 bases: TGCGCCAGCAGCTTGACAGGGAAGATGGACGGGGAGCTGTTTTTT.

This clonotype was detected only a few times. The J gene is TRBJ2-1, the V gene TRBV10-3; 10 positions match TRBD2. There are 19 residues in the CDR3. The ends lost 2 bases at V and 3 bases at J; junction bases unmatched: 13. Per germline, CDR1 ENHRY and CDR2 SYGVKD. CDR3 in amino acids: CAISEGLAGVTFGYNEQFF. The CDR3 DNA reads TGTGCCATCAGTGAGGGTCTAGCGGGAGTCACGTTTGGCTACAATGAGCAGTTCTTC.

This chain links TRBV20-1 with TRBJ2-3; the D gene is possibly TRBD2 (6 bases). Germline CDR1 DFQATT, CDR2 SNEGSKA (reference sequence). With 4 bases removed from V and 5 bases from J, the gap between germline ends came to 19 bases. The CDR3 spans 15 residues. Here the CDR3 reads CSAKNRDFPRDTQYF. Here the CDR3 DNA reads TGCAGTGCTAAGAACCGGGACTTCCCGAGAGATACGCAGTATTTT.

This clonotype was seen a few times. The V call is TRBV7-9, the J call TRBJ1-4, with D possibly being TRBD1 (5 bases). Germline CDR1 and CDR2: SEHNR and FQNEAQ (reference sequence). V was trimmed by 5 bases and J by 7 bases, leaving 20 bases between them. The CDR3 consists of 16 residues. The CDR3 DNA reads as TGTGCCAGCAGCCTCCCCCGACTGGAAAGGGGTGAAAAACTGTTTTTT. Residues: CASSLPRLERGEKLFF.

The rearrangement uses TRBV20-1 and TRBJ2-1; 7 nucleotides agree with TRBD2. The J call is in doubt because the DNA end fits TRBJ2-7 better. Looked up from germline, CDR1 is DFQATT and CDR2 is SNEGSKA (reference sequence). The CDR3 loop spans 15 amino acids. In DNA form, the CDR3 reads TGCAGTGCTAGAGATCAACGGGAGGACAACAATGAGCAGTACTTC. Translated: CSARDQREDNNEQYF.

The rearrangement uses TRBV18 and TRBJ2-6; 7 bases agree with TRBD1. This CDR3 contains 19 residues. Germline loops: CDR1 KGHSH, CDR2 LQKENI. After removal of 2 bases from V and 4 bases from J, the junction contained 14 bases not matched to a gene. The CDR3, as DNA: TGTGCCAGCTCACCAGTCCACCTCACAGGGGCGAAGGGGGCCAACGTCCTGACTTTC. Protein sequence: CASSPVHLTGAKGANVLTF.

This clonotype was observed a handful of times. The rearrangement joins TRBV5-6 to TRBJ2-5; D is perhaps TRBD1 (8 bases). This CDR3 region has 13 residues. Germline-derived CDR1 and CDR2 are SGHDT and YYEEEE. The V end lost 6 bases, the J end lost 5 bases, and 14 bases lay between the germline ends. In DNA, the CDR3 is TGTGCCAGCACCGGACAGGGAGGGGAGACCCAGTACTTC. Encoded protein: CASTGQGGETQYF.

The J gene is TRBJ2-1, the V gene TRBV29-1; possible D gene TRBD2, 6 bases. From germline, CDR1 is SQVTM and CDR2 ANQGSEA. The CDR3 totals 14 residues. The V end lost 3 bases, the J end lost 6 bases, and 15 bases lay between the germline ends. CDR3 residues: CSVEAGRGANEQFF. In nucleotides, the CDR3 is TGCAGCGTTGAGGCCGGGAGAGGAGCCAATGAGCAGTTCTTC.

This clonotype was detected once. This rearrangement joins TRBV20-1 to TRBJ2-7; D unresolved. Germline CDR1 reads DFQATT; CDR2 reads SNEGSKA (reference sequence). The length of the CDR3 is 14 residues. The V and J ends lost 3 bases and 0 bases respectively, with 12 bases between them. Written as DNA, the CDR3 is TGCAGTGCTAGCCCTAGAATAAGCTCCTACGAGCAGTACTTC. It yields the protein CSASPRISSYEQYF.